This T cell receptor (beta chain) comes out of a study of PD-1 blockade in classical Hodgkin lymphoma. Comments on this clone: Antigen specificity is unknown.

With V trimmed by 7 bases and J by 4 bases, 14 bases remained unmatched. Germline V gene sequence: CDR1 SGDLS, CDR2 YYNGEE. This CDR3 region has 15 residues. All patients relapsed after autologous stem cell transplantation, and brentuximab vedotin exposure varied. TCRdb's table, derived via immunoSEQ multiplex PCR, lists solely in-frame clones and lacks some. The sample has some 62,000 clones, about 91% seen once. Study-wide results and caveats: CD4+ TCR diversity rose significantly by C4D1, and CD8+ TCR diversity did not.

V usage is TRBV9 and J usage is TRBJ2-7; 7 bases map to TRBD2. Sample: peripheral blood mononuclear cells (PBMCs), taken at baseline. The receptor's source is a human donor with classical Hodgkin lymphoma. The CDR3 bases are TGTGCCAGCTCCCCAATTGGGGGGGGAGTATACGAGCAGTACTTC. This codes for CASSPIGGGVYEQYF. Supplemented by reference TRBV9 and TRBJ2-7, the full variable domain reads DSGVTQTPKHLITATGQRVTLRCSPRSGDLSVYWYQQSLDQGLQFLIQYYNGEERAKGNILERFSAQQFPDLHSELNLSSLELGDSALYFCASSPIGGGVYEQYFGPGTRLTVT.